In this sample, the clone carrying this T cell receptor (beta chain) turned up many times. This CDR3 has 15 amino acids. V lost 6 bases and J 2 bases, leaving 18 bases between the germline ends. Per germline, CDR1 DFQATT and CDR2 SNEGSKA (reference sequence). TCRdb called the 5' RACE reads again in MiXCR, with one record for every CDR3 protein. The data show about 24,000 distinct CDR3 sequences, 10% to 15% seen once. The sample comes from a study of neurological immune-mediated disorders. Sequenced sample: PBMCs. The chain joins TRBV20-1 to TRBJ2-3; the D gene is possibly TRBD2 (6 bases). This TCR was recovered from a woman in her thirties or forties with HTLV-1-associated myelopathy (HAM/TSP). CDR3 nucleotides: TGCAGTGCCGACCCCGGGACTCTAAACACAGATACGCAGTATTTT. Its translation: CSADPGTLNTDTQYF.